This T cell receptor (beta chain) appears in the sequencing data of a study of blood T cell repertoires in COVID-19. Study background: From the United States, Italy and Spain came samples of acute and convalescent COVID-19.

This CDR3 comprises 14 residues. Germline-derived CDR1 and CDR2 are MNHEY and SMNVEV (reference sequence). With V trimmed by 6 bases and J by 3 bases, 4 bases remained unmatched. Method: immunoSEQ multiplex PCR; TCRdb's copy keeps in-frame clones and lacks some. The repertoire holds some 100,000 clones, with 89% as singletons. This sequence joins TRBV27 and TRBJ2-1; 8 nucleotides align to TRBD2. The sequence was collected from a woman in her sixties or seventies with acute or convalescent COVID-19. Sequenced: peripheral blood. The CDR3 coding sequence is TGTGCCAGCAGCGGGAGGGCCTACTACAATGAGCAGTTCTTC. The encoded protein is CASSGRAYYNEQFF.